One sample yielded the 10 T cell receptor beta chains listed below, sequenced in a study of T cell repertoires in cytomegalovirus infection. TCRdb independently ran MiXCR on the reads; one entry per CDR3 protein. The sample lists approximately 770,000 distinct CDR3 sequences, around 29% occurring once. No cognate antigen is known for these TCRs. The sample in question was cultured CD8+ T cells from PBMCs, obtained from culture after CMV antigen stimulation. These receptors were obtained from a human donor in good health (CMV status not recorded). Some clones in this sample may be carry-over from other donors' samples.

This chain connects TRBV6-5 to TRBJ2-5; D possibly matches TRBD1 or TRBD2 (5 bases each). The CDR3 has 15 amino acids. CDR1 is MNHEY, CDR2 SVGAGI, per germline. Deletions cut 0 bases from V and 9 bases from J, with 17 bases between. In DNA form, the CDR3 reads TGTGCCAGCAGTTACTCGGGACCTCTAGATTTGGCCCAGTACTTC. It codes for CASSYSGPLDLAQYF.

This clonotype was recorded a few times. The chain links TRBV28 to TRBJ1-1; no clear D. Per the germline V gene, CDR1 is MDHEN and CDR2 is SYDVKM. Trimming took off 1 base at V and 6 bases at J, with 6 bases between the two ends. There are 12 residues in the CDR3. The CDR3 loop reads CASSLYAPEAFF. The CDR3, as DNA: TGTGCCAGCAGTTTATACGCGCCTGAAGCTTTCTTT.

The genes are TRBV29-1 and TRBJ1-5; 8 nucleotides align to TRBD1. Germline values: CDR1 SQVTM, CDR2 ANQGSEA. V trimming: 5 bases; J trimming: 6 bases; junction bases outside the gene matches: 6. There are 13 residues in the CDR3. For the CDR3, the DNA is TGCAGCGTTCCAGGACAGGGAACTCAGCCCCAGCATTTT. Its protein is CSVPGQGTQPQHF.

This clonotype was observed at least ten times. The chain has TRBV7-8 and TRBJ2-1; 9 bases match TRBD2. The ends lost 4 bases at V and 9 bases at J; junction bases unmatched: 13. The CDR3 covers 16 residues. Germline V gene data show CDR1 as SGHVS and CDR2 as FQNEAQ. CDR3 loop: CASSSPGGGAGGEQFF. DNA of the CDR3: TGTGCCAGCAGCTCCCCGGGCGGGGGGGCCGGGGGTGAGCAGTTCTTC.

The chain uses TRBV2 and TRBJ1-5; no firm D call. The CDR3 totals 12 residues. The V end was cut by 2 bases, the J end by 7 bases, with 6 bases between. Per germline, CDR1 SNHLY and CDR2 FYNNEI. In DNA, the CDR3 is TGTGCCAGCAGTGAAACCGGGCAGCCCCAGCATTTT. This codes for CASSETGQPQHF.

The table lists this clonotype with many counts. The rearrangement joins TRBV7-2 to TRBJ2-3; D gene uncertain. Trimming removed 3 bases from V and 1 base from J, with 23 bases in between. The CDR3 totals 19 residues. CDR1 SGHTA and CDR2 FQGNSA come from the germline V gene. CDR3: CASSLGLMEPTKRTDTQYF. CDR3 bases: TGTGCCAGCAGCTTGGGTTTAATGGAACCCACGAAACGCACAGATACGCAGTATTTT.

This clonotype was picked up a small number of times. The V gene is TRBV27, the J gene TRBJ1-1; D gene uncertain. V dropped 2 bases and J dropped 0 bases, with 10 bases sitting between them. Germline V gives CDR1 MNHEY, CDR2 SMNVEV (reference sequence). The CDR3 totals 15 residues. Written as DNA, the CDR3 is TGTGCCAGCAGTTTAGTGAGGACCGTGAACACTGAAGCTTTCTTT. The encoded protein is CASSLVRTVNTEAFF.

This clonotype was observed a handful of times. The rearrangement uses TRBV12-3 or TRBV12-4 and TRBJ2-3; possible D gene TRBD1, 5 bases. CDR3 length: 14 residues. V lost 7 bases and J lost 2, with 13 bases in between. The CDR3 reads CASTPSGHTDTQYF. CDR3 DNA sequence: TGTGCCAGCACCCCGTCAGGACACACAGATACGCAGTATTTT.

This chain joins TRBV20-1 and TRBJ2-2; D ambiguous. The CDR3 is 11 amino acids. V was clipped by 3 bases and J by 1 base, with 0 bases between them. Germline CDR1 is DFQATT and CDR2 is SNEGSKA (reference sequence). The CDR3 DNA is TGCAGTGCTAGGAACACCGGGGAGCTGTTTTTT. Translation gives CSARNTGELFF.

This clonotype was seen ten or more times. The rearrangement joins TRBV6-1 to TRBJ2-3; tentatively, D is TRBD1 (6 bases). Trimming pared 10 bases from V and 7 bases from J, leaving 21 bases between. There are 14 residues in the CDR3. Germline CDR1 and CDR2: MNHNS and SASEGT. CDR3 region: CAILTGSHGNTQYF. The CDR3 DNA reads TGTGCCATCCTAACAGGGTCGCACGGAAATACGCAGTATTTT.